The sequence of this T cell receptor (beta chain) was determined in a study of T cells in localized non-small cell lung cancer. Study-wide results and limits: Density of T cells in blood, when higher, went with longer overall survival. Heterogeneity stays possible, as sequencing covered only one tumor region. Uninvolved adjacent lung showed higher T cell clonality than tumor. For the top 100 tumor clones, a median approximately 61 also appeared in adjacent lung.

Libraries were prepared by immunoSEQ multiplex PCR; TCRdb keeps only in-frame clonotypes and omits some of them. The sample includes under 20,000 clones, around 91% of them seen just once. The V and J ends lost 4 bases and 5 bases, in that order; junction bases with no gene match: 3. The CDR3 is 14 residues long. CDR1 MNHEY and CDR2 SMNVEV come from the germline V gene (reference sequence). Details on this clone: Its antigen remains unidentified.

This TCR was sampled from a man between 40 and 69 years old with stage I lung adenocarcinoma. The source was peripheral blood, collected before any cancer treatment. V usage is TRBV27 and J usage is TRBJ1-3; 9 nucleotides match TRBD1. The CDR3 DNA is TGTGCCAGCAGTTCCGGGACAGGGAGAAACACCATATATTTT. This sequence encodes CASSSGTGRNTIYF.